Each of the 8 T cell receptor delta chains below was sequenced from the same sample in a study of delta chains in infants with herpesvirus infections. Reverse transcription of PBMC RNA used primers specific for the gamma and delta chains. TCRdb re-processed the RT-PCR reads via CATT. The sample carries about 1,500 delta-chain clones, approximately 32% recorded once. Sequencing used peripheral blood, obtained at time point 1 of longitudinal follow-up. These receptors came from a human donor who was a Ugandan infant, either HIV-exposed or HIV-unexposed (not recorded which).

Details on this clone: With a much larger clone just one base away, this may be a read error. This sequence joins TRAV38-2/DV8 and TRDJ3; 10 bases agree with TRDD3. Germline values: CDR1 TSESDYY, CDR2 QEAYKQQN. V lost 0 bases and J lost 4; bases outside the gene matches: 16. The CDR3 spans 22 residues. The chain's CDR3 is CAYRSAKIIRTGGWWDTRQMFF. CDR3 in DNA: TGTGCTTATAGGAGCGCGAAAATCATACGAACTGGGGGATGGTGGGACACCCGACAGATGTTTTTC.

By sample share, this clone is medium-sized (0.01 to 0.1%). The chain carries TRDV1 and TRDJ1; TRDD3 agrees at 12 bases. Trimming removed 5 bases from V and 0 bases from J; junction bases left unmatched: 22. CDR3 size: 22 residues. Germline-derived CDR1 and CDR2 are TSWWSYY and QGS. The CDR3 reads CALGILPSYITGGYSYTDKLIF. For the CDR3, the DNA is TGTGCTCTTGGGATCCTTCCTTCCTACATTACTGGGGGATACTCGTACACCGATAAACTCATCTTT.

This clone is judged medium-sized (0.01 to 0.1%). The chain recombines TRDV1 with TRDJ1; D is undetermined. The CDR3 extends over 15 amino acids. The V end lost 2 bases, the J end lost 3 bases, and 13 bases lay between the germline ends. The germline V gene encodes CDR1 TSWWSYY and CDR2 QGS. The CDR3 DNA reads TGTGCTCTTGGGGAATCTCCCCCCGACCCCGATAAACTCATCTTT. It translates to CALGESPPDPDKLIF.

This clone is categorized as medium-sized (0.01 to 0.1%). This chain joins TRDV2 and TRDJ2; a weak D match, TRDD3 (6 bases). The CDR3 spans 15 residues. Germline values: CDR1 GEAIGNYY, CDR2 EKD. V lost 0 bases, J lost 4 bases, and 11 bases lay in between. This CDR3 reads CACDTVGAGTAQLFF. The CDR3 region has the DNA TGTGCCTGTGACACCGTGGGGGCCGGGACAGCACAACTCTTCTTT.

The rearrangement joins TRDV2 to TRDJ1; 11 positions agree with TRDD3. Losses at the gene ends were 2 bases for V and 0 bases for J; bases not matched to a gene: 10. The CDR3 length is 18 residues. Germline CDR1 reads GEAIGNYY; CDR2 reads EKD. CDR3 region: CACDKLNGGYGYTDKLIF. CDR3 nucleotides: TGTGCCTGTGACAAACTCAATGGGGGATACGGGTACACCGATAAACTCATCTTT.

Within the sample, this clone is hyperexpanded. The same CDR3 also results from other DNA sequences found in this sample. The CDR3 sequence is CACDTGGYASWDTRQMFF. DNA for the CDR3: TGTGCCTGTGACACTGGGGGATACGCCTCCTGGGACACCCGACAGATGTTTTTC. The rearrangement links TRDV2 to TRDJ3; TRDD3 matches 11 bases. The trim removed 1 base at V and 0 bases at J, leaving 1 base unmatched. The CDR3 totals 18 residues. The germline V gene encodes CDR1 GEAIGNYY and CDR2 EKD.

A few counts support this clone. Here the CDR3 reads CACDLPPLGDTLWDTRQMFF. The CDR3 DNA follows: TGTGCCTGTGACCTACCCCCACTGGGGGATACATTATGGGACACCCGACAGATGTTTTTC. This chain joins TRDV2 and TRDJ3; 12 bases match TRDD3. The junction had 12 bases not matched to a gene; V was cut back by 3 bases and J by 4 bases. The CDR3 has 20 residues. The germline CDR1 and CDR2 sequences are GEAIGNYY and EKD.

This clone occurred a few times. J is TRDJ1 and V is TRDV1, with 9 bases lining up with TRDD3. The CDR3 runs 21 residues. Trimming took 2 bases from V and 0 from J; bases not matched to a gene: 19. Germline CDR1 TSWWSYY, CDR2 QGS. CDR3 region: CALGEEAASVLSGGYTDKLIF. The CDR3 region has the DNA TGTGCTCTTGGGGAAGAGGCGGCTTCCGTCCTTTCTGGGGGATACACCGATAAACTCATCTTT.